This T cell receptor beta chain was retrieved from a study of identical twins. Notes on the study in general: Fewer insertions characterized abundant cord blood beta clonotypes, whereas memory repertoires showed none.

TCRdb redid the calling of the 5' RACE reads with MiXCR, one entry per CDR3 protein. The data hold about 240,000 distinct CDR3 sequences, with about 10% observed a single time. Germline CDR1 is MNHEY and CDR2 is SVGAGI. The length of the CDR3 is 12 residues. The V gene lost 6 bases and the J gene lost 7 bases, with 10 bases spanning the gap. This clonotype has ten or more counts. Its target is unknown. Sequenced sample: memory T cells sorted from blood. The chain employs TRBV6-5 and TRBJ1-5; D unresolved. The TCR was taken from a man in his fifties or sixties in good health. CDR3 DNA: TGTGCCAGCAGCTCGATAGGCCAGCCCCAGCATTTT. Its translation: CASSSIGQPQHF.